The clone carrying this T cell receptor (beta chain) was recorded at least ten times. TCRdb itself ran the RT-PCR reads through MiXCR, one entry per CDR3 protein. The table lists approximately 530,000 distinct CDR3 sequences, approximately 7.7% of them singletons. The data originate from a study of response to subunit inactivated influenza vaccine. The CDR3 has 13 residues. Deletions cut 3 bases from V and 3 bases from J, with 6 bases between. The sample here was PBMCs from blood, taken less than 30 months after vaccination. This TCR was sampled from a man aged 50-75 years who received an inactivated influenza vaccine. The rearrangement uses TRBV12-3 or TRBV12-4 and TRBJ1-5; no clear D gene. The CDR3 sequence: CASSLLLNQPQHF. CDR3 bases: TGTGCCAGCAGTTTGTTGCTCAATCAGCCCCAGCATTTT.